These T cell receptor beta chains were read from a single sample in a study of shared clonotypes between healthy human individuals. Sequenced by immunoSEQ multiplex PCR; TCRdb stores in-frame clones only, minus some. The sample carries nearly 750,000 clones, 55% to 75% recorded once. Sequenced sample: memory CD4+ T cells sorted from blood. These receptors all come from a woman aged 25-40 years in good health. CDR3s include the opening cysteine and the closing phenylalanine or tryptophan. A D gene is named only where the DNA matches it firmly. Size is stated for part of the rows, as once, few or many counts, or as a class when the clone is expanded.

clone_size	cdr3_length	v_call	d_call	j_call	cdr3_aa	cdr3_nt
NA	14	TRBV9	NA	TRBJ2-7	CASSVGQIAYEQYF	TGTGCCAGCAGCGTTGGACAGATTGCCTACGAGCAGTACTTC
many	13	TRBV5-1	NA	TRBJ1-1	CASGSGVNTEAFF	TGCGCCAGCGGGTCGGGGGTGAACACTGAAGCTTTCTTT
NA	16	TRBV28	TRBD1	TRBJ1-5	CASRPPGDRANQPQHF	TGTGCCAGCAGGCCGCCTGGAGACAGGGCCAATCAGCCCCAGCATTTT
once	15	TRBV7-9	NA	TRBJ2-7	CASSLEDGLSYEQYF	TGTGCCAGCAGCTTAGAGGACGGACTCTCCTACGAGCAGTACTTC
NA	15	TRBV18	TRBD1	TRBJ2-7	CASSPPGTGYREQYF	TGTGCCAGCTCACCACCAGGGACAGGGTATCGCGAGCAGTACTTC
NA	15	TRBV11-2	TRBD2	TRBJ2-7	CASSLERESAYEQYF	TGTGCCAGCAGCTTGGAGCGGGAGAGTGCCTACGAGCAGTACTTC
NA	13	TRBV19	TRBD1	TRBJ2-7	CASSKYRGDEQYF	TGTGCCAGTAGTAAATACAGGGGGGACGAGCAGTACTTC
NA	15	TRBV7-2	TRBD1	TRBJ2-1	CASSSGQGAWNEQFF	TGTGCCAGCAGCTCTGGACAGGGGGCTTGGAATGAGCAGTTCTTC
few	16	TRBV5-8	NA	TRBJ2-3	CASSLAVASDTDTQYF	TGTGCCAGCAGCTTGGCCGTGGCTAGCGACACAGATACGCAGTATTTT
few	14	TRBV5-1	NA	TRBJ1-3	CASSPGTSGNTIYF	TGCGCCAGCAGCCCGGGGACAAGTGGAAACACCATATATTTT